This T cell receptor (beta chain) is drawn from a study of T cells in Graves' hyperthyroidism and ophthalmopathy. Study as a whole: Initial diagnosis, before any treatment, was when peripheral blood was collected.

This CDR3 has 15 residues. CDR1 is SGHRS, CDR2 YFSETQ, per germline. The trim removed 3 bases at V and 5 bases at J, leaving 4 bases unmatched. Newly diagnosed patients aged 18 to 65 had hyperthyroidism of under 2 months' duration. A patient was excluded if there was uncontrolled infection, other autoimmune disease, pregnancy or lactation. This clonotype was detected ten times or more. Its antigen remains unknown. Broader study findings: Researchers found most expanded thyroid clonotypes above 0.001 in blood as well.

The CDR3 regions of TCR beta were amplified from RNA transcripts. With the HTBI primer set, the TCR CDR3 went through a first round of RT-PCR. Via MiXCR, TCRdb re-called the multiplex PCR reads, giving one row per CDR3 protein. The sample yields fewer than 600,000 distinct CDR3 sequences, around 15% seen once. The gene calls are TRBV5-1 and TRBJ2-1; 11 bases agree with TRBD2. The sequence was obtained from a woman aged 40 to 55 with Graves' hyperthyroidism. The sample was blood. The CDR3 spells CASSSGLAADNEQFF. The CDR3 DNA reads TGCGCCAGCAGCTCGGGACTAGCGGCGGACAATGAGCAGTTCTTC. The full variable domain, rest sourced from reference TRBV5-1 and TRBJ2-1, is KAGVTQTPRYLIKTRGQQVTLSCSPISGHRSVSWYQQTPGQGLQFLFEYFSETQRNKGNFPGRFSGRQFSNSRSEMNVSTLELGDSALYLCASSSGLAADNEQFFGPGTRLTVL.